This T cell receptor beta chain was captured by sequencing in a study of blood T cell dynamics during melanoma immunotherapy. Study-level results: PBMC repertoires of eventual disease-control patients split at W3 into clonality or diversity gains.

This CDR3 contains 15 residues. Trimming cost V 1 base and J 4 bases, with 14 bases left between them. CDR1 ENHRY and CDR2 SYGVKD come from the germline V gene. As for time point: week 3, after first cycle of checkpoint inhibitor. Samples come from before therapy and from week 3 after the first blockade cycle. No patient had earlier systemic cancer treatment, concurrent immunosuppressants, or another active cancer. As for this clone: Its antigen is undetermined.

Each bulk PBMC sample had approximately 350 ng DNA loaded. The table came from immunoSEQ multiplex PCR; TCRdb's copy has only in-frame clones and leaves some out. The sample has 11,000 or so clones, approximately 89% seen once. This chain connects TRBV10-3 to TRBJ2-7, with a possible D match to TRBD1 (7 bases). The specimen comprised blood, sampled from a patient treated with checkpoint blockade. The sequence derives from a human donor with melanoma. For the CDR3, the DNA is TGTGCCATCAGTGAGTTAGAGGGGGCGGGGTACGAGCAGTACTTC. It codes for CAISELEGAGYEQYF.